These 11 T cell receptor beta chains were all obtained from the same sample, sequenced in a study of graft-versus-host responses after intestinal transplantation. Processed graft tissue released its intraepithelial and lamina propria lymphocytes. Sequencing used immunoSEQ multiplex PCR; TCRdb keeps in-frame clones, though not all of them. The repertoire holds around 17,000 clones, with 70% to 85% as singletons. The specimen comprised ileum tissue, sampled 17 days after transplant. The receptors were gathered from a human patient who received an intestinal transplant, so some T cells may come from the graft donor.

The rearrangement uses TRBV9 and TRBJ2-2; TRBD1 or TRBD2 may be the D gene (5 bases each). The CDR3 spans 15 residues. Trimming shortened V by 0 bases and J by 4 bases, and 10 bases separated the two germline ends. CDR1 SGDLS and CDR2 YYNGEE come from the germline V gene. CDR3 bases: TGTGCCAGCAGCGTAGAAGGGACGCCCACCGGGGAGCTGTTTTTT. Protein sequence: CASSVEGTPTGELFF.

The chain employs TRBV5-1 and TRBJ2-5; D call uncertain. V was shortened by 0 bases and J by 1 base, with 7 bases between the two germline ends. The germline CDR1 and CDR2 sequences are SGHRS and YFSETQ. The CDR3 contains 14 residues. CDR3 sequence reads: CASSLVGSQETQYF. CDR3 nucleotide sequence: TGCGCCAGCAGCTTGGTCGGCAGCCAAGAGACCCAGTACTTC.

This chain links TRBV6-5 with TRBJ2-1; D is uncertain. The CDR3 sequence is 15 residues long. The germline V and J ends were trimmed by 2 bases and 6 bases, with 14 bases remaining between them. The V gene's germline CDR1 is MNHEY and CDR2 SVGAGI. The CDR3 sequence: CASSYRAALGNEQFF. In DNA form, the CDR3 reads TGTGCCAGCAGTTACAGAGCAGCACTCGGCAATGAGCAGTTCTTC.

The V and J genes are TRBV7-8 and TRBJ2-7; 8 nucleotides align to TRBD1. The CDR3 spans 17 residues. V was clipped by 1 base and J by 6 bases; unmatched bases: 14. Germline V gene data show CDR1 as SGHVS and CDR2 as FQNEAQ. The CDR3 DNA reads TGTGCCAGCAGCTTAGGGGGAGACTGGACAGGGCGGGGCGAGCAGTACTTC. This translates into CASSLGGDWTGRGEQYF.

This chain joins TRBV2 and TRBJ1-1; no clear D gene. Looked up from germline, CDR1 is SNHLY and CDR2 is FYNNEI. The CDR3 runs to 11 residues. V dropped 8 bases and J dropped 11 bases, with 15 bases sitting between them. CDR3 coding DNA: TGTGCCAGCGGAGCCCCAAGGAAGGCTTTCTTT. It yields the protein CASGAPRKAFF.

CDR3 DNA sequence: TGTGCCAGCAGACTATCACAGGGGGGCTCCTACGAGCAGTACTTC. Protein product: CASRLSQGGSYEQYF. The genes are TRBV6-1 and TRBJ2-7, with 8 bases fitting TRBD1. Losses at the gene ends were 6 bases for V and 0 bases for J; bases not matched to a gene: 7. The length of the CDR3 is 15 residues. Germline V lookup: CDR1 MNHNS, CDR2 SASEGT.

V gene TRBV4-3 combines with J gene TRBJ2-2, with TRBD1 as a possible D gene (5 bases). Deletions cut 0 bases from V and 6 bases from J, with 11 bases between. Germline-derived CDR1 and CDR2 are LGHNA and YSLEER. This CDR3 has 15 amino acids. CDR3 sequence (DNA): TGCGCCAGCAGCCAAGACGGAAGCAGGGCCGGGGAGCTGTTTTTT. Residues: CASSQDGSRAGELFF.

This clone is a singleton in its sample. The chain recombines TRBV18 with TRBJ2-7, with TRBD2 identical over 9 bases. Trimming took 3 bases from V and 0 from J; bases not matched to a gene: 6. Germline assignment: CDR1 KGHSH and CDR2 LQKENI. This CDR3 has 16 amino acids. The CDR3 sequence: CASSPSGRGSSYEQYF. The CDR3 region has the DNA TGTGCCAGCTCACCTAGCGGGAGAGGGAGCTCCTACGAGCAGTACTTC. The full variable domain, rest sourced from reference TRBV18 and TRBJ2-7, is NAGVMQNPRHLVRRRGQEARLRCSPMKGHSHVYWYRQLPEEGLKFMVYLQKENIIDESGMPKERFSAEFPKEGPSILRIQQVVRGDSAAYFCASSPSGRGSSYEQYFGPGTRLTVT.

The sample holds one count of this clone. This sequence joins TRBV18 and TRBJ1-5; 7 nucleotides match TRBD1. CDR3 length: 16 residues. CDR1 KGHSH and CDR2 LQKENI come from the germline V gene. The J segment lost 10 bases and the V segment lost 3 bases, leaving 15 bases of the junction unmatched. CDR3 DNA: TGTGCCAGCTCACCCGGGTCGAGAGGGGGCGGGAACCCCCAGCATTTT. It codes for CASSPGSRGGGNPQHF. Based on the CDR3 plus reference TRBV18 and TRBJ1-5, the full variable domain is NAGVMQNPRHLVRRRGQEARLRCSPMKGHSHVYWYRQLPEEGLKFMVYLQKENIIDESGMPKERFSAEFPKEGPSILRIQQVVRGDSAAYFCASSPGSRGGGNPQHFGDGTRLSIL.

V is TRBV30 and J is TRBJ1-1, with 9 bases lining up with TRBD1. V was pared by 1 base and J by 3 bases, with 6 bases of the junction left unmatched. CDR3 length: 15 amino acids. Germline V lookup: CDR1 GTSNPN, CDR2 SVGIG (reference sequence). CDR3 loop: CAWSAANRGHTEAFF. CDR3 DNA: TGTGCCTGGAGTGCCGCCAACAGGGGGCACACTGAAGCTTTCTTT.

The CDR3 sequence is CASSGGANTGELFF. CDR3 nucleotides: TGTGCCAGCAGTGGCGGAGCGAACACCGGGGAGCTGTTTTTT. The V call is TRBV28, the J call TRBJ2-2; D is ambiguous. This CDR3 is built from 14 residues. Germline CDR1 and CDR2: MDHEN and SYDVKM. V dropped 5 bases and J dropped 0 bases, with 7 bases sitting between them.